These T cell receptor beta chains were read from a single sample in a study of regulatory T cells in long-lasting Graves disease. TCRdb reprocessed the multiplex PCR reads with MiXCR, giving one entry per CDR3 protein. The table records 200,000 to 250,000 distinct CDR3 sequences, approximately 16% of them present only once. The material sequenced was peripheral blood mononuclear cells (PBMCs), taken at new diagnosis, from a patient treated with antithyroid drugs. These receptors were taken from a female donor with Graves disease. CDR3s include the opening cysteine and the closing phenylalanine or tryptophan. D genes are given only for firm matches. Clone sizes are given selectively: once, few, many, or a class where the clone is expanded.

TRBV28	13	many	.	TRBJ2-1	TGTGCCAGCAGTTTAGGGGGGTCAGGGCGAACCAACTTC	CASSLGGSGRTNF
TRBV18	13	many	.	TRBJ1-6	TGTGCCAGCTCACCACCGCAGGACGTCCGGCTCCACTTT	CASSPPQDVRLHF
TRBV20-1	18	many	.	TRBJ2-3	TGCAGTGCTAGACCCTCCATCGGGCAGGGAAGGATCCTTAATACGCAGTATTTT	CSARPSIGQGRILNTQYF
TRBV29-1	14	many	.	TRBJ2-1	TGCAGCAAGCTGACGAGGTCTTTTGATAATGAGCAGTTCTTC	CSKLTRSFDNEQFF
TRBV6-1	13	many	.	TRBJ1-1	TGTGCCAGCAGTCTACAGGGAAACCCTGAAGCTTTCTTT	CASSLQGNPEAFF
TRBV19	15	many	.	TRBJ1-2	TGTGCCAGTATCCCCCGGACAGCCGGAGGATATGGCTACACCTTC	CASIPRTAGGYGYTF
TRBV5-6	13	.	.	TRBJ2-5	TGTGCCAGCAGCTTGGGGTCGGCCCAGACCCAGTACTTC	CASSLGSAQTQYF
TRBV11-2	13	many	.	TRBJ2-3	TGTGCCAGCAGCTTAGATTGGGAGGATACGCAGTATTTT	CASSLDWEDTQYF
TRBV3-1	14	.	TRBD1	TRBJ1-2	TGTGCCAGCAGCCGAAACACAGGGGACTATGGCTACACCTTC	CASSRNTGDYGYTF
TRBV4-3	15	.	TRBD1	TRBJ1-4	TGCGCCAGCAGCCATGGGACAGCCCCTAATGAAAAACTGTTTTTT	CASSHGTAPNEKLFF
TRBV24-1	14	many	.	TRBJ2-3	TGTGCCACCAGTGATTTCCCTGTCACAGATACGCAGTATTTT	CATSDFPVTDTQYF
TRBV19	14	many	TRBD1	TRBJ1-6	TGTGCCAGTAACACAGGGGAGGGTAATTCACCCCTCCACTTT	CASNTGEGNSPLHF
TRBV7-2	14	many	.	TRBJ2-6	TGTGCCAGCAGCGATCGACAGGAATCCCCCGTCCTGACTTTC	CASSDRQESPVLTF
TRBV6-2/TRBV6-3	14	many	TRBD1	TRBJ2-7	TGTGCCAGCAGCCTAGACAGGGGCTCCTACGAGCAGTACTTC	CASSLDRGSYEQYF
TRBV12-3/TRBV12-4	15	many	TRBD2	TRBJ2-7	TGTGCCAGCAGTTCTCATAGCGGGAACCTTGGCGAGCAGTACTTC	CASSSHSGNLGEQYF
TRBV5-5	14	many	.	TRBJ1-5	TGTGCCAGCAGCTACTCCCAGATGGGGTTCAGGAAGCATTTT	CASSYSQMGFRKHF
TRBV7-3	12	many	.	TRBJ2-1	TGTGCCAGCAGCTTAGGGGAAGAACGCCAGTTCTTC	CASSLGEERQFF
TRBV7-2	15	many	TRBD1	TRBJ1-6	TGTGCCAGCAGAGACAGGGTCACGTATAATTCACCCCTCCACTTT	CASRDRVTYNSPLHF
TRBV7-3	13	many	.	TRBJ1-4	TGTGCCAGCAGCGTACGCGGGGGTGAAAAACTGTTTTTT	CASSVRGGEKLFF
TRBV19	14	many	.	TRBJ2-3	TGTGCCAGTAGTACCACGGGAGCGGGAGATACGCAGTATTTT	CASSTTGAGDTQYF
TRBV10-2	13	many	.	TRBJ1-1	TGCGCCAGCAGTGAGTCTGTCGGAACTGAAGCTTTCTTT	CASSESVGTEAFF
TRBV10-3	14	many	.	TRBJ2-2	TGTGCCATCAGTGAGGCGGAAAACACCGGGGAGCTGTTTTTT	CAISEAENTGELFF
TRBV28	15	many	.	TRBJ2-7	TGTGCCAGCAGTGGCCTCGGAGGGGGGGGGTACGAGCAGTACTTC	CASSGLGGGGYEQYF
TRBV10-3	14	.	.	TRBJ2-1	TGTGCCATCAGTGTAGGCAGGGGGGACAATGAGCAGTTCTTC	CAISVGRGDNEQFF
TRBV7-2	12	many	.	TRBJ2-2	TGTGCCAGCAGCTTTTCTGGCGGGGAGCTGTTTTTT	CASSFSGGELFF
TRBV7-2	15	many	.	TRBJ1-5	TGTGCCAGCAGCTTAGCCCCCGGTAGCAATCAGCCCCAGCATTTT	CASSLAPGSNQPQHF
TRBV6-5	16	many	.	TRBJ2-5	TGTGCCAGCAGTTACGGTTATCAGAACAGGGAGGAGACCCAGTACTTC	CASSYGYQNREETQYF
TRBV12-3/TRBV12-4	14	.	.	TRBJ2-5	TGTGCCAGCAGTTTAGGTCCGGGGGTGGAGACCCAGTACTTC	CASSLGPGVETQYF
TRBV6-5	18	many	TRBD2	TRBJ2-6	TGTGCCAGCAGTTGGTCGGTAGCGGGAGTCGTTGGGGCCAACGTCCTGACTTTC	CASSWSVAGVVGANVLTF
TRBV20-1	11	many	.	TRBJ1-4	TGCAGTGCTAGAGATCGCCAGAAACTGTTTTTT	CSARDRQKLFF
TRBV15	14	many	.	TRBJ1-1	TGTGCCACCAGCAGAGATGGGGGCAGAAGTGGGGCTTTCTTT	CATSRDGGRSGAFF